Included here is one T cell receptor (beta chain) sequence, with context. Its antigen is not known. These data originate in a study of post-analysis software for immune sequencing data. General observations from the study: Higher frequency in patients than in controls was seen for five TRBV segments, with TRBV5-6, TRBV5-1 and TRBV20-1 among them. Significantly decreased normalized Chao1 diversity was recorded for multiple sclerosis patients relative to controls.

The germline V gene encodes CDR1 MNHNS and CDR2 SASEGT. CDR3 size: 15 residues. V lost 3 bases, J lost 0 bases, and 11 bases lay in between. Every TCR beta cDNA library bore unique molecular identifiers. TCRdb re-analysed the PCR reads in MiXCR, keeping a single row per CDR3 protein. The table includes about 820,000 distinct CDR3 sequences, roughly 50% detected once. This sequence was found in a girl aged 5-17 years with multiple sclerosis. The chain employs TRBV6-1 and TRBJ1-2, with D perhaps matching TRBD1 (5 bases). Sequencing was performed on blood. The CDR3 nucleotides read TGTGCCAGCAGTGAGGGCAGGGCTCCTAACTATGGCTACACCTTC. It is translated as CASSEGRAPNYGYTF.